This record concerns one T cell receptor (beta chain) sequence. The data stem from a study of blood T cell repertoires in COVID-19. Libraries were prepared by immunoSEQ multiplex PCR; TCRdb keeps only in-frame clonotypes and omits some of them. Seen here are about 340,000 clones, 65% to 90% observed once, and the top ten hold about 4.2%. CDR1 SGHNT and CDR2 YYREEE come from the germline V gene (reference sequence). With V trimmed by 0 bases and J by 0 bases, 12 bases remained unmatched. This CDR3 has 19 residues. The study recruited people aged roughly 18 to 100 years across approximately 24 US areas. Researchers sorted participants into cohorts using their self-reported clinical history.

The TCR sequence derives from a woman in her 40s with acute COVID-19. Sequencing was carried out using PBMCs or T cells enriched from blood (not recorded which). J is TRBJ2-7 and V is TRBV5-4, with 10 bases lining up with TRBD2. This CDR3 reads CASSLDIAGGTRSSYEQYF. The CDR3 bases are TGTGCCAGCAGCTTGGATATAGCGGGAGGCACAAGAAGCTCCTACGAGCAGTACTTC.